The clone carrying this T cell receptor beta chain was counted a few times. Its antigen is undetermined. The record originates from a study of cytomegalovirus exposure and HLA in healthy donors. General study findings and limits: Three of the chains that were CMV-associated were confirmed in vitro to be specific for CMV antigens. Rare TCR sequences predominated, though certain public TCRs were found in many donors. In a later analysis, first-cohort TCR clusters were found to tend to co-occur in the 100 to 150 validation repertoires. Cytomegalovirus-associated status was assigned to about 170 TCR beta chains.

The assay was immunoSEQ multiplex PCR, and TCRdb's table has in-frame clones only and misses some. The repertoire holds under 100,000 clones, with approximately 96% as singletons. The sequencing sample was made of PBMCs. This sequence originates from a young man in good health and CMV-seronegative.

For the CDR3, the DNA is TGTGCTAGTGGTTTCGAGGACATCTATGGCTACACCTTC. It translates to CASGFEDIYGYTF. The chain links TRBV12-5 to TRBJ1-2, with D perhaps matching TRBD1 (5 bases). The ends were cut back, 3 bases at V and 4 bases at J, with 9 bases in the middle. The CDR3 spans 13 residues. Looked up from germline, CDR1 is LGHNT and CDR2 is FRNRAP.